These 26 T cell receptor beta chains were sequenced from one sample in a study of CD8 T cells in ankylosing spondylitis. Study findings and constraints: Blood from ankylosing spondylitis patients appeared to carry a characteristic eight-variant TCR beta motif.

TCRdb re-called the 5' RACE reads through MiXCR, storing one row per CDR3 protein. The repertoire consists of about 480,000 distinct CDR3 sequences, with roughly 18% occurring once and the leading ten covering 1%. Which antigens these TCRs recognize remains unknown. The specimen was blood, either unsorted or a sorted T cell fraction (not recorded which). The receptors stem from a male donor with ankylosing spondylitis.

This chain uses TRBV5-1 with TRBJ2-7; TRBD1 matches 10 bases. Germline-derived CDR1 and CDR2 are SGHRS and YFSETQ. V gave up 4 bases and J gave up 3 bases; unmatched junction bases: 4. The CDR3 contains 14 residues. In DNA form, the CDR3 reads TGCGCCAGCAGCCTCAGGACAGGGGGCTACGAGCAGTACTTC. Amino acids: CASSLRTGGYEQYF. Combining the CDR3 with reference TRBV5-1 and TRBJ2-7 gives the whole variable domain KAGVTQTPRYLIKTRGQQVTLSCSPISGHRSVSWYQQTPGQGLQFLFEYFSETQRNKGNFPGRFSGRQFSNSRSEMNVSTLELGDSALYLCASSLRTGGYEQYFGPGTRLTVT.

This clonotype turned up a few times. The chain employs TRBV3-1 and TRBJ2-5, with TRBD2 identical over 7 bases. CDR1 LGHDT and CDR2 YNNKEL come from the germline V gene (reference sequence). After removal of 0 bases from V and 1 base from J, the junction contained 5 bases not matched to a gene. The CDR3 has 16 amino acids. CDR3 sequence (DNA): TGTGCCAGCAGCCAAGATCTATCTAGCGGCCAAGAGACCCAGTACTTC. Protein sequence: CASSQDLSSGQETQYF.

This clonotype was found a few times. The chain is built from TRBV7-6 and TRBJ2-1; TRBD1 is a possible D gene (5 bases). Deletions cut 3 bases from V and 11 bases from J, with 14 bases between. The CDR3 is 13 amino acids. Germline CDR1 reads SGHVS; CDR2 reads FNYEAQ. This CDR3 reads CASSFPNTGKQFF. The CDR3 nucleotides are TGTGCCAGCAGCTTTCCAAACACAGGAAAGCAGTTCTTC.

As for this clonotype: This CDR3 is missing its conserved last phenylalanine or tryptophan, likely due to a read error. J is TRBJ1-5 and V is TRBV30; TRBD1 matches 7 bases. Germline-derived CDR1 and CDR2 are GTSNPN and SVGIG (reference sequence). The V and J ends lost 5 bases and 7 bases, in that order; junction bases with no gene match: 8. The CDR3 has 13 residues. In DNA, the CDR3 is TGTGCCTGGGCTAGACAGGGAAGGCAGCCCCAGCATTTA. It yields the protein CAWARQGRQPQHL.

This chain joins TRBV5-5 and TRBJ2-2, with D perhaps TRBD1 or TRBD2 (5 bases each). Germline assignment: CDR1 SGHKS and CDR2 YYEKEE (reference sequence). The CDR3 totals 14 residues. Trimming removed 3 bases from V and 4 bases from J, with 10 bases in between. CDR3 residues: CASSSGLLTGELFF. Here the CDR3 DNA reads TGTGCCAGCAGCTCGGGGCTCCTCACCGGGGAGCTGTTTTTT.

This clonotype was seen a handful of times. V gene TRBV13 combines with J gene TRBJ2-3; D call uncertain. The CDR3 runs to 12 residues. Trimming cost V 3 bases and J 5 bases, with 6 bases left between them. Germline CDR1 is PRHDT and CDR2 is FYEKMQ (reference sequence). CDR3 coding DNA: TGTGCCAGCAGCTTCTGGCGAGATACGCAGTATTTT. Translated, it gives CASSFWRDTQYF.

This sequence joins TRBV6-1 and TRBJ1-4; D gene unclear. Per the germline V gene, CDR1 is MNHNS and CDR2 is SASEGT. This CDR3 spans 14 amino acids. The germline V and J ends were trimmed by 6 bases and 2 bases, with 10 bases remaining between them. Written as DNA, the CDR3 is TGTGCCAGCAGGTCACCCGGGACTAATGAAAAACTGTTTTTT. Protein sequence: CASRSPGTNEKLFF.

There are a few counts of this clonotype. The CDR3 sequence: CASSLTGRSGGGTDTQYF. CDR3 sequence (DNA): TGTGCCAGCAGCTTAACGGGGCGCAGCGGAGGGGGCACAGATACGCAGTATTTT. The chain links TRBV7-3 to TRBJ2-3; a possible D gene is TRBD2 (6 bases). Trimming removed 0 bases from V and 1 base from J, with 17 bases in between. The CDR3 spans 18 residues. Germline V gene data show CDR1 as SGHTA and CDR2 as FQGTGA.

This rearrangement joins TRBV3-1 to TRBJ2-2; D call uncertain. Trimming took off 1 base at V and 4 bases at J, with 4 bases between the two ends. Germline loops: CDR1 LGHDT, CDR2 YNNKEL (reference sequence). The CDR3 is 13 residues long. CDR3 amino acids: CASSQVFTGELFF. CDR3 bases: TGTGCCAGCAGCCAAGTCTTCACCGGGGAGCTGTTTTTT.

This chain's CDR3 is CSVGDRGKNIQYF. The CDR3 DNA sequence: TGCAGCGTTGGGGACAGGGGGAAAAACATTCAGTACTTC. The rearrangement uses TRBV29-1 and TRBJ2-4; 11 bases match TRBD1. Losses at the gene ends were 4 bases for V and 4 bases for J; bases not matched to a gene: 0. From germline, CDR1 is SQVTM and CDR2 ANQGSEA. The CDR3 totals 13 residues.

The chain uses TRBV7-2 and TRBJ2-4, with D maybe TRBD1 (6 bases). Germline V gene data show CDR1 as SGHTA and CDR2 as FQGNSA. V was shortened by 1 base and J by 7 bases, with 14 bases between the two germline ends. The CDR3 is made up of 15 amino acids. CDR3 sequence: CASSLGGGRPNIQYF. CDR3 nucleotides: TGTGCCAGCAGCTTAGGTGGGGGCAGGCCCAACATTCAGTACTTC.

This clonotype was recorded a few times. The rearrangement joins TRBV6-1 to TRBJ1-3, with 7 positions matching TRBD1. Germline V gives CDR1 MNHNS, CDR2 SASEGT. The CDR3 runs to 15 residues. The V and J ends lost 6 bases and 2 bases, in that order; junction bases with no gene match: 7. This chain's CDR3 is CASRRTGAPGNTIYF. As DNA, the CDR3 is TGTGCCAGCAGACGAACAGGGGCCCCTGGAAACACCATATATTTT.

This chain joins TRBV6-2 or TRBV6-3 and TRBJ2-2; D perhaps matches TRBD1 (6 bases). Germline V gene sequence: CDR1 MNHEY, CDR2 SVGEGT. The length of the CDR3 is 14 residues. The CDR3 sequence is CLRPEGANTGELFF. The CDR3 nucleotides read TGTCTTCGACCTGAGGGGGCGAACACCGGGGAGCTGTTTTTT.

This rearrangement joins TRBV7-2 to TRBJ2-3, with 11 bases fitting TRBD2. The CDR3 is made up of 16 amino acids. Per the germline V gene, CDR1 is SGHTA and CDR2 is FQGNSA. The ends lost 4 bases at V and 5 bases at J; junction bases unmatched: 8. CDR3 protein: CASSSVSGRAGDTQYF. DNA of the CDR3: TGTGCCAGCAGCTCCGTTAGCGGGAGGGCGGGAGATACGCAGTATTTT. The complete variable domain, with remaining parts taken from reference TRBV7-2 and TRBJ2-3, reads GAGVSQSPSNKVTEKGKDVELRCDPISGHTALYWYRQSLGQGLEFLIYFQGNSAPDKSGLPSDRFSAERTGGSVSTLTIQRTQQEDSAVYLCASSSVSGRAGDTQYFGPGTRLTVL.

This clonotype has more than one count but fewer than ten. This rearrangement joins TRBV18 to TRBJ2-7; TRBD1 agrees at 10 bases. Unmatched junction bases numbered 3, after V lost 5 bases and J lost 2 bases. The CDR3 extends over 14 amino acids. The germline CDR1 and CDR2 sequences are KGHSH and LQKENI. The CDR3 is CASSKGQGAYEQYF. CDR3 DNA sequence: TGTGCCAGCTCAAAAGGACAGGGGGCCTACGAGCAGTACTTC.

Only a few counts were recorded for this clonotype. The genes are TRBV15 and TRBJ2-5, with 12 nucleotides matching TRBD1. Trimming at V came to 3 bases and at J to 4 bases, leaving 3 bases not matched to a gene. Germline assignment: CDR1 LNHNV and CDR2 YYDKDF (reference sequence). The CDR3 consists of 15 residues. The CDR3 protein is CATSRGTGGAETQYF. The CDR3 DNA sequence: TGTGCCACCAGCAGGGGGACAGGGGGCGCAGAGACCCAGTACTTC.

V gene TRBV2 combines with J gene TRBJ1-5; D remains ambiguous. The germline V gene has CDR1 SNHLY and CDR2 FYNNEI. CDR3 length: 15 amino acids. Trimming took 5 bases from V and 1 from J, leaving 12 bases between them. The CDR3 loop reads CASSRTPGSNQPQHF. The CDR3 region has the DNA TGTGCCAGCAGTAGGACCCCTGGGAGCAATCAGCCCCAGCATTTT.

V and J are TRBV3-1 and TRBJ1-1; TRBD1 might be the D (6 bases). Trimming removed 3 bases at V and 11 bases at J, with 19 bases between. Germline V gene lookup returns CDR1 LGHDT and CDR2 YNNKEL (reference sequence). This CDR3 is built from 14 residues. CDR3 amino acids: CASSHNRVPSSAFF. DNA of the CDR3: TGTGCCAGCAGCCACAACAGGGTTCCTTCCAGCGCTTTCTTT.

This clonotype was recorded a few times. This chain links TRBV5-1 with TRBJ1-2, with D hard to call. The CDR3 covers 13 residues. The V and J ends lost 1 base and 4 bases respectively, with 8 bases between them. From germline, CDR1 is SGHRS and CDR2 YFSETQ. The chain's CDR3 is CASSLIGFYGYTF. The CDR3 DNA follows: TGCGCCAGCAGCTTGATAGGGTTCTATGGCTACACCTTC. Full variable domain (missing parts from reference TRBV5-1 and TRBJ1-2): KAGVTQTPRYLIKTRGQQVTLSCSPISGHRSVSWYQQTPGQGLQFLFEYFSETQRNKGNFPGRFSGRQFSNSRSEMNVSTLELGDSALYLCASSLIGFYGYTFGSGTRLTVV.

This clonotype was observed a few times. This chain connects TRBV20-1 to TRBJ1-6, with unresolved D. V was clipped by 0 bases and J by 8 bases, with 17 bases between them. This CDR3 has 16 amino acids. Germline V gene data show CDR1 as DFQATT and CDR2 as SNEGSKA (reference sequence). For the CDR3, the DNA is TGCAGTGCTAGAGACCCCTCACATACCTTGGATTCACCCCTCCACTTT. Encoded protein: CSARDPSHTLDSPLHF.

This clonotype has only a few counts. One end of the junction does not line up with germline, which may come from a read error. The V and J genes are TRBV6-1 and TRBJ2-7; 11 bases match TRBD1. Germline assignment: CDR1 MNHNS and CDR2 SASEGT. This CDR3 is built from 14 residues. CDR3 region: CASSKAGTGGEQYF. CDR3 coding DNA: TGTGCCAGCAGTAAAGCCGGGACAGGGGGCGAGCAGTACTTC.

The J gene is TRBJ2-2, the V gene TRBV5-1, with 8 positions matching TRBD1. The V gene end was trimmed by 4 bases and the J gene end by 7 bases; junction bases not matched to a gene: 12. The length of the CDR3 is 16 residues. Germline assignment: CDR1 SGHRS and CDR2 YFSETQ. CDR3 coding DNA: TGCGCCAGCAGCCGAAACGGACAGGGAGCGGGCGGGGAGCTGTTTTTT. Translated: CASSRNGQGAGGELFF.

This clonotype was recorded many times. Here the CDR3 DNA reads TGTGCCACCAGCAGAGCAACAGGGATCAATGAGCAGTTCTTC. Translation: CATSRATGINEQFF. This chain joins TRBV15 and TRBJ2-1; a possible D gene is TRBD1 (6 bases). CDR3 length: 14 amino acids. Trimming took 1 base from V and 6 from J, leaving 10 bases between them. Germline CDR1 and CDR2: LNHNV and YYDKDF (reference sequence).

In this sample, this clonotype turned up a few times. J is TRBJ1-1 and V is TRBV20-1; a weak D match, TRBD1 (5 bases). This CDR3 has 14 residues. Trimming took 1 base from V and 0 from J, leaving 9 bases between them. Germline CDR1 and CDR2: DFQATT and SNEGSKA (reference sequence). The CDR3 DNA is TGCAGTGCTAGAGGGGGCAGGGTGAACACTGAAGCTTTCTTT. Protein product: CSARGGRVNTEAFF.

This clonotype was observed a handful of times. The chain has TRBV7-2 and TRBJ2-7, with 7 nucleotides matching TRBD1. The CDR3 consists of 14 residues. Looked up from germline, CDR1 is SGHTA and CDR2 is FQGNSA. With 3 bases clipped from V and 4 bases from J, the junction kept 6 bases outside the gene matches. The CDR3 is CASSFGDRQYEQYF. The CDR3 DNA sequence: TGTGCCAGCAGCTTCGGGGACAGACAATACGAGCAGTACTTC.

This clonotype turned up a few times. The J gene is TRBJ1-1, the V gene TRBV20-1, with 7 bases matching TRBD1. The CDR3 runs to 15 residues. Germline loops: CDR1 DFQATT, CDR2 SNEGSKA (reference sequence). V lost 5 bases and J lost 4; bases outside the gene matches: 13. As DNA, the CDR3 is TGCAGTGCTCCGGACAGGTGGGGTCAGGGCACTGAAGCTTTCTTT. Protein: CSAPDRWGQGTEAFF.